Shown below are 18 T cell receptor beta chains from a single sample sequenced in a study of blood T cell repertoires in COVID-19. The assay was immunoSEQ multiplex PCR, and TCRdb's table has in-frame clones only and misses some. This sample yields 150,000 or so clones, of which around 80% are seen a single time; more than 3.5% belongs to the top ten. Material: peripheral blood. The receptor source for this set is a woman of 80 years or more with active or convalescent COVID-19.

V usage is TRBV27 and J usage is TRBJ2-7; possible D gene TRBD2, 6 bases. Trimming took off 2 bases at V and 4 bases at J, with 15 bases between the two ends. The V gene's germline CDR1 is MNHEY and CDR2 SMNVEV (reference sequence). The CDR3 spans 15 residues. The CDR3 bases are TGTGCCAGCAGTTTACTGGCGGGGAAATCGTACGAGCAGTACTTC. It yields the protein CASSLLAGKSYEQYF.

The rearrangement uses TRBV18 and TRBJ1-6; the match to TRBD1 covers 7 bases. V lost 2 bases to trimming and J lost 9 bases; unmatched junction nucleotides: 10. The CDR3 spans 16 residues. The germline V gene encodes CDR1 KGHSH and CDR2 LQKENI. The CDR3 DNA sequence: TGTGCCAGCTCACCATCCCAGCCAGGGGGAGGTTCACCCCTCCACTTT. This codes for CASSPSQPGGGSPLHF. The entire variable domain, with the rest obtained from reference TRBV18 and TRBJ1-6, is as follows: NAGVMQNPRHLVRRRGQEARLRCSPMKGHSHVYWYRQLPEEGLKFMVYLQKENIIDESGMPKERFSAEFPKEGPSILRIQQVVRGDSAAYFCASSPSQPGGGSPLHFGNGTRLTVT.

This chain joins TRBV4-2 and TRBJ1-2; unclear D gene. V lost 6 bases and J 8 bases, leaving 31 bases between the germline ends. This CDR3 has 18 residues. CDR1 is LGHNA, CDR2 YNFKEQ, per germline. CDR3 DNA: TGTGCCAGCAGTAAAGGGCCCCTTCATCCGGACTCCCACCGGGGCTACACCTTC. This gives the protein CASSKGPLHPDSHRGYTF.

About this clone itself: Sequence at one end of the junction differs from germline and may be a read error. CDR3 nucleotide sequence: TGTGCTAGCAGCGTCGGGGCTCGGGGGGGCACAGATACGCAGTATTTT. It yields the protein CASSVGARGGTDTQYF. The V and J genes are TRBV7-7 and TRBJ2-3, with TRBD2 identical over 7 bases. CDR1 and CDR2 (germline): SSHAT, FNYEAQ (reference sequence). The CDR3 has 16 amino acids.

The rearrangement uses TRBV6-5 and TRBJ1-3; D may be TRBD1 (6 bases). The CDR3 sequence is 13 residues long. The germline V gene encodes CDR1 MNHEY and CDR2 SVGAGI. V lost 7 bases and J 8 bases, leaving 15 bases between the germline ends. CDR3 coding DNA: TGTGCCAGCAAGACAGGAGCCAGGGACACCATATATTTT. As protein: CASKTGARDTIYF.

V usage is TRBV7-2 and J usage is TRBJ2-1; D possibly corresponds to TRBD2 (5 bases). Trimming cost V 1 base and J 2 bases, with 12 bases left between them. This CDR3 spans 16 amino acids. Looked up from germline, CDR1 is SGHTA and CDR2 is FQGNSA. The CDR3 loop is CASSLEASQTYNEQFF. For the CDR3, the DNA is TGTGCCAGCAGCTTAGAAGCTAGCCAAACCTACAATGAGCAGTTCTTC. Complete variable domain (other parts from reference TRBV7-2 and TRBJ2-1): GAGVSQSPSNKVTEKGKDVELRCDPISGHTALYWYRQSLGQGLEFLIYFQGNSAPDKSGLPSDRFSAERTGGSVSTLTIQRTQQEDSAVYLCASSLEASQTYNEQFFGPGTRLTVL.

Here the CDR3 reads CSVGRTGNTGELFF. DNA for the CDR3: TGCAGCGTTGGCCGGACAGGGAACACCGGGGAGCTGTTTTTT. The V and J genes are TRBV29-1 and TRBJ2-2; 7 bases line up with TRBD1. Germline loops: CDR1 SQVTM, CDR2 ANQGSEA. Trimming at V came to 4 bases and at J to 1 base, leaving 3 bases not matched to a gene. The CDR3 has 14 amino acids.

This chain connects TRBV7-3 to TRBJ2-2, with 7 bases aligning to TRBD1. Germline V gene lookup returns CDR1 SGHTA and CDR2 FQGTGA. The J segment lost 6 bases and the V segment lost 5 bases, leaving 3 bases of the junction unmatched. The CDR3 sequence is 13 residues long. In DNA form, the CDR3 reads TGTGCCAGCAGCCAACAGGGGTCCGGGGAGCTGTTTTTT. It specifies CASSQQGSGELFF.

The chain is built from TRBV5-1 and TRBJ2-7; D is possibly TRBD2 (5 bases). Per the germline V gene, CDR1 is SGHRS and CDR2 is YFSETQ. The CDR3 totals 13 residues. Deletions cut 3 bases from V and 5 bases from J, with 12 bases between. DNA for the CDR3: TGCGCCAGCAGCTCCGGGATCACCAACGAGCAGTACTTC. It codes for CASSSGITNEQYF.

The chain couples TRBV5-3 to TRBJ2-2; 7 bases are shared with TRBD1. TRBV5-3 falls under the ORF class, with uncertain function. Unmatched junction bases numbered 2, after V lost 0 bases and J lost 3 bases. The CDR3 length is 15 residues. The CDR3 region has the DNA TGTGCCAGAAGCTTGGGACAGGGTCACACCGGGGAGCTGTTTTTT. Residues: CARSLGQGHTGELFF.

This chain joins TRBV2 and TRBJ2-7, with no clear D. In germline, CDR1 is SNHLY, CDR2 FYNNEI. V was clipped by 5 bases and J by 3 bases, with 5 bases between them. CDR3 length equals 11 residues. This chain's CDR3 is CASSISYEQYF. CDR3 nucleotide sequence: TGTGCCAGCAGTATCAGCTACGAGCAGTACTTC.

The chain uses TRBV5-6 and TRBJ2-2; D ambiguous. Germline loops: CDR1 SGHDT, CDR2 YYEEEE. V was shortened by 1 base and J by 7 bases, with 8 bases between the two germline ends. This CDR3 comprises 13 residues. In nucleotides, the CDR3 is TGTGCCAGCAGCTTGCTGGGCGACGGGGAGCTGTTTTTT. Translating gives CASSLLGDGELFF.

About this clone: This sample also contains other DNA sequences that code for the same CDR3. The CDR3 here is CASSLDATGTEAFF. CDR3 nucleotide sequence: TGTGCCAGCAGCTTAGATGCGACCGGGACAGAAGCTTTCTTT. The gene calls are TRBV7-2 and TRBJ1-1; D perhaps matches TRBD1 (6 bases). The V gene's germline CDR1 is SGHTA and CDR2 FQGNSA. This CDR3 has 14 residues. Trimming shortened V by 1 base and J by 8 bases, and 14 bases separated the two germline ends.

In this sample, this clone turned up a few times. This chain joins TRBV11-2 and TRBJ1-2, with a possible D match to TRBD1 (5 bases). The V end lost 4 bases, the J end lost 0 bases, and 15 bases lay between the germline ends. This CDR3 is 16 amino acids long. Germline V lookup: CDR1 SGHAT, CDR2 FQNNGV. CDR3 DNA sequence: TGTGCCAGCAGCTCGATAAGGCTGACAGCTAACTATGGCTACACCTTC. Translated, it gives CASSSIRLTANYGYTF.

This rearrangement joins TRBV11-3 to TRBJ2-3, with 10 bases aligning to TRBD2. After removal of 5 bases from V and 8 bases from J, the junction contained 16 bases not matched to a gene. Germline V gives CDR1 SGHNT, CDR2 YENEEA. This CDR3 contains 17 residues. The DNA for the CDR3 is TGTGCCAGCAGCCCCGGGGGGACTAGCGTAGCGGGCGTTACGCAGTATTTT. Its protein product is CASSPGGTSVAGVTQYF.

The table lists this clone with a few counts. The chain recombines TRBV12-3 or TRBV12-4 with TRBJ1-2; TRBD1 might be the D (6 bases). The V gene lost 5 bases and the J gene lost 9 bases, with 13 bases spanning the gap. The CDR3 contains 12 residues. The CDR3 DNA is TGTGCCAGCAGTCCAGGAAGGGGGAGCTACACCTTC. This gives the protein CASSPGRGSYTF.

This clone was picked up a small number of times. The V and J genes are TRBV11-2 and TRBJ1-6; no clear D. V was clipped by 7 bases and J by 7 bases, with 11 bases between them. The CDR3 covers 13 residues. CDR1 SGHAT and CDR2 FQNNGV come from the germline V gene. This chain's CDR3 is CASTLGGNSPLHF. CDR3 in DNA: TGTGCCAGCACACTAGGAGGAAATTCACCCCTCCACTTT.

The chain employs TRBV7-8 and TRBJ1-2, with 7 bases that match TRBD1. Germline CDR1 and CDR2: SGHVS and FQNEAQ. This CDR3 contains 12 residues. Trimming took 3 bases from V and 8 from J; bases not matched to a gene: 3. The CDR3 here is CASSLTGIGYTF. The CDR3 DNA reads as TGTGCCAGCAGCTTGACAGGGATCGGCTACACCTTC.